This record concerns one T cell receptor (beta chain) sequence. Its antigen is undetermined. How the authors handled the data: From approximately 21,000 to 630,000 TCRs were found per sample, with a median of about 100,000. Via MiXCR, TCRdb re-called the RACE reads, giving one row per CDR3 protein. Here the V and J calls rest on TCRdb's processing, not on the authors' analysis. Among approximately 97,000 distinct CDR3 sequences, roughly a quarter were seen once, and the ten largest hold over 9%. The sample comes from a study of human T cells and chemical hapten exposure. Across the whole study: There were weekly diphenylcyclopropenone doses to the scalp for patients throughout the roughly 25-week study. General study points: Counts of expanded TCRs (at PT1) showed a positive correlation with patch test score.

This sample's time point: patch test 3, about 24 weeks after DPC sensitization. Noted treatment: therapeutic diphenylcyclopropenone sensitization with weekly scalp DPC. The CDR3 loop spans 14 amino acids. Germline V gene sequence: CDR1 MDHEN, CDR2 SYDVKM. Germline trimming cut 7 bases from V and 4 bases from J; bases unmatched to any gene: 9. J is TRBJ2-7 and V is TRBV28; 8 bases align to TRBD1. The material sequenced was whole blood, taken in connection with sensitization to the hapten diphenylcyclopropenone (DPC). The origin of this receptor is a man aged 40-49 years with alopecia areata. Some clones in this sample may be carry-over from other donors' samples. The CDR3: CASNRPDRAYEQYF. The CDR3 bases are TGTGCCAGCAACCGGCCGGACAGGGCGTACGAGCAGTACTTC.